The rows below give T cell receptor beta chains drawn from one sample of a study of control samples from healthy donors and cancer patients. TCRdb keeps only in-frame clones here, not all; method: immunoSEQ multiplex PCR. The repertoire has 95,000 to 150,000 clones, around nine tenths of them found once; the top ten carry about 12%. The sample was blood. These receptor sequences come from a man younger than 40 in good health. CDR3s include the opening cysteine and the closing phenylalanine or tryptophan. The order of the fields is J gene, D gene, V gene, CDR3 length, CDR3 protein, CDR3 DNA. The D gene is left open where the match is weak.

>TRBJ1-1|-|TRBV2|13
CASSAWSGTEAFF
TGTGCCAGCAGTGCATGGTCTGGCACTGAAGCTTTCTTT
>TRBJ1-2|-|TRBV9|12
CASRRRANGYTF
TGTGCCAGCCGAAGGCGCGCGAATGGCTACACCTTC
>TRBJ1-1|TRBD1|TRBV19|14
CASSAQGDHTEAFF
TGTGCCAGTAGTGCCCAGGGGGATCACACTGAAGCTTTCTTT
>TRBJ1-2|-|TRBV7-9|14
CASSTLPSGYGYTF
TGTGCCAGCAGCACCTTACCGAGCGGCTATGGCTACACCTTC
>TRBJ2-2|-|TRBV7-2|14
CASSPQGNTGELFF
TGTGCCAGCAGCCCACAGGGGAACACCGGGGAGCTGTTTTTT
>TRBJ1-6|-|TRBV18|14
CASSPSAVNSPLHF
TGTGCCAGCTCACCATCGGCGGTAAATTCACCCCTCCACTTT
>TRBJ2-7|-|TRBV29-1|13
CSVDGGRFDEQYF
TGCAGCGTTGACGGGGGGCGATTTGACGAGCAGTACTTC
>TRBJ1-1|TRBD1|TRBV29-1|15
CSVEGSPRTGTEAFF
TGCAGCGTTGAAGGCTCCCCTCGGACAGGGACTGAAGCTTTCTTT
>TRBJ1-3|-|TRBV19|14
CASSRTDSGNTIYF
TGTGCCAGTAGCAGGACAGACTCTGGAAACACCATATATTTT
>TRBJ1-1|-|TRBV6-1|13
CASSEWDDTEAFF
TGTGCCAGCAGTGAATGGGATGACACTGAAGCTTTCTTT
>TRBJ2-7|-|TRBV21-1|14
CASSDRSRAYEQYF
TGTGCCAGCAGCGACAGGTCGCGCGCCTACGAGCAGTACTTC
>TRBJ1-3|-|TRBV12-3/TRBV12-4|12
CASRDSGNTIYF
TGTGCCAGCAGGGACTCTGGAAACACCATATATTTT
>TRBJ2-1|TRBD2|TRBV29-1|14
CSVTGGGVYNEQFF
TGCAGCGTTACGGGCGGGGGGGTTTACAATGAGCAGTTCTTC
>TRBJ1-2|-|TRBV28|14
CASSSQTGWDGYTF
TGTGCCAGCAGCTCACAGACGGGTTGGGATGGCTACACCTTC
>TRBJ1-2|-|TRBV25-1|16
CASSGLGVGKDYGYTF
TGTGCCAGCAGTGGCCTGGGGGTAGGGAAGGACTATGGCTACACCTTC